This T cell receptor beta chain was sequenced during a study of blood T cell repertoires in COVID-19. Study-level information: Samples representing acute and convalescent COVID-19 were sourced from the United States, Italy and Spain. In each case, the material was cDNA or gDNA derived from T cells, B-cell-depleted T cells, or PBMCs.

CDR1 is SEHNR and CDR2 is FQNEAQ in the germline V gene (reference sequence). Unmatched junction bases numbered 8, after V lost 5 bases and J lost 2 bases. This CDR3 comprises 15 residues. Original processing notes: Using reference gene primer amplification, nucleated cell counts were estimated. The data were produced by immunoSEQ multiplex PCR, yet TCRdb's version contains in-frame clones alone and is incomplete. V and J calls and clone size come straight from that table; D and trimming were deduced from the DNA. The sample includes about 200,000 clones, less than 85% seen only once; the top ten take under 8.5%.

The chain uses TRBV7-9 and TRBJ2-7; 8 bases line up with TRBD2. Sequencing was carried out using peripheral blood. The source of this sequence is a woman in her 70s with acute or convalescent COVID-19. Here the CDR3 DNA reads TGTGCCAGCAGCGGCGGGGGGAAGGGGCCCTACGAGCAGTACTTC. Its protein product is CASSGGGKGPYEQYF. The full variable domain, with the rest looked up from reference TRBV7-9 and TRBJ2-7, is DTGVSQNPRHKITKRGQNVTFRCDPISEHNRLYWYRQTLGQGPEFLTYFQNEAQLEKSRLLSDRFSAERPKGSFSTLEIQRTEQGDSAMYLCASSGGGKGPYEQYFGPGTRLTVT.